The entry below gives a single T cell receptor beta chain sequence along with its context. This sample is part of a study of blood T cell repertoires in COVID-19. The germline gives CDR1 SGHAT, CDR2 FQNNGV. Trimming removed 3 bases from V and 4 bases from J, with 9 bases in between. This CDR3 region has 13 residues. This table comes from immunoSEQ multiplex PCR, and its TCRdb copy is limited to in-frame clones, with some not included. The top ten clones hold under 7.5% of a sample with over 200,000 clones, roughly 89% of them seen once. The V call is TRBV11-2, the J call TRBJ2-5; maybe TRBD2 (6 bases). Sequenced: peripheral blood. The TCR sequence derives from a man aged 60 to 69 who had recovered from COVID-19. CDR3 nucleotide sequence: TGTGCCAGCAGCTTGCGGGGTCCAGAGACCCAGTACTTC. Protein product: CASSLRGPETQYF. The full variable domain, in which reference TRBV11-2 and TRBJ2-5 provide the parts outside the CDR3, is EAGVAQSPRYKIIEKRQSVAFWCNPISGHATLYWYQQILGQGPKLLIQFQNNGVVDDSQLPKDRFSAERLKGVDSTLKIQPAKLEDSAVYLCASSLRGPETQYFGPGTRLLVL.